The 21 T cell receptor beta chains presented below share a single source sample, sequenced in a study of T cells in Graves' hyperthyroidism and ophthalmopathy. Amplification of TCR beta CDR3 regions used RNA as the template. With the HTBI primer set, the TCR CDR3 went through a first round of RT-PCR. In TCRdb, the multiplex PCR reads were re-called with MiXCR into one record per CDR3 protein. The table has roughly 380,000 distinct CDR3 sequences, about 14% seen once. Sequenced: blood. The source is a woman in her sixties with Graves' hyperthyroidism.

This clonotype was seen ten or more times. The genes are TRBV20-1 and TRBJ1-5; a weak D match, TRBD1 (5 bases). Trimming took off 6 bases at V and 6 bases at J, with 18 bases between the two ends. Germline assignment: CDR1 DFQATT and CDR2 SNEGSKA (reference sequence). The CDR3 length is 14 residues. The CDR3 sequence: CSALDRRRGQPQHF. The CDR3 region has the DNA TGCAGTGCCCTGGACCGGAGAAGGGGTCAGCCCCAGCATTTT.

This clonotype was observed a handful of times. V usage is TRBV2 and J usage is TRBJ2-2, with TRBD2 identical over 8 bases. The CDR3 consists of 15 residues. The J segment lost 6 bases and the V segment lost 2 bases, leaving 5 bases of the junction unmatched. CDR1 SNHLY and CDR2 FYNNEI come from the germline V gene. The CDR3 sequence is CASSERTGGAGELFF. The CDR3 region has the DNA TGTGCCAGCAGTGAAAGGACGGGAGGGGCCGGGGAGCTGTTTTTT.

This clonotype has a count of ten or more. The chain links TRBV12-3 or TRBV12-4 to TRBJ1-2; no firm D call. The CDR3 is 13 residues long. The V gene lost 6 bases and the J gene lost 6 bases, with 14 bases spanning the gap. The CDR3 DNA sequence: TGTGCCAGCAGCCCACACCGGCAGGATGGCTACACCTTC. It yields the protein CASSPHRQDGYTF.

This clonotype was seen repeatedly, ten times or more. The chain is built from TRBV2 and TRBJ2-7; 12 nucleotides line up with TRBD2. Germline V gene sequence: CDR1 SNHLY, CDR2 FYNNEI. Trimming cost V 5 bases and J 6 bases; bases outside gene matches: 17. The CDR3 is 18 amino acids. The CDR3 DNA sequence: TGTGCCAGCAGTCCTCCCCTTCAAGGACTAGCGGGGTCGGGCGAGCAGTACTTC. Its protein is CASSPPLQGLAGSGEQYF. Supplemented by reference TRBV2 and TRBJ2-7, the full variable domain reads EPEVTQTPSHQVTQMGQEVILRCVPISNHLYFYWYRQILGQKVEFLVSFYNNEISEKSEIFDDQFSVERPDGSNFTLKIRSTKLEDSAMYFCASSPPLQGLAGSGEQYFGPGTRLTVT.

This clonotype came up a few times. The chain employs TRBV4-1 and TRBJ2-2; 8 bases align to TRBD2. The CDR3 extends over 15 amino acids. Germline V gives CDR1 MGHRA, CDR2 YSYEKL. Trimming removed 6 bases from V and 5 bases from J; junction bases left unmatched: 8. The CDR3 region is CASRRGDGQTGELFF. DNA for the CDR3: TGCGCCAGCAGGCGGGGGGATGGCCAAACCGGGGAGCTGTTTTTT.

This clonotype was found many times. Relative to the germline gene, one junction end is altered; a read error may explain this. The rearrangement links TRBV7-7 to TRBJ2-7, with D perhaps TRBD1 (6 bases). This CDR3 comprises 16 residues. In germline, CDR1 is SSHAT, CDR2 FNYEAQ (reference sequence). In nucleotides, the CDR3 is TGTGCTAGCAGCTTAGCTTCCGGGACATCCCTCTACGAGCAGTACTTC. The encoded protein is CASSLASGTSLYEQYF.

This clonotype came up many times. V gene TRBV20-1 combines with J gene TRBJ1-1, with D unresolved. CDR1 DFQATT and CDR2 SNEGSKA come from the germline V gene (reference sequence). V was pared by 4 bases and J by 0 bases, with 9 bases between. This CDR3 is 13 amino acids long. CDR3 in amino acids: CSANRDLNTEAFF. The CDR3, as DNA: TGCAGTGCTAATCGAGACCTGAACACTGAAGCTTTCTTT.

The chain uses TRBV3-1 and TRBJ2-7, with a tentative D call TRBD2 (5 bases). Between the trimmed V and J ends, which lost 0 bases and 1 base, there was a span of 13 bases. The CDR3 has 16 amino acids. The germline gives CDR1 LGHDT, CDR2 YNNKEL (reference sequence). CDR3 nucleotide sequence: TGTGCCAGCAGCCAAGATTCGCGAGGGCCGTCCTACGAGCAGTACTTC. This translates into CASSQDSRGPSYEQYF.

Points on this clonotype: A much larger clone lies a single base off, so this may be a read error. V gene TRBV27 combines with J gene TRBJ1-4, with D possibly being TRBD1 (5 bases). Deletions cut 5 bases from V and 7 bases from J, with 17 bases between. The V gene's germline CDR1 is MNHEY and CDR2 SMNVEV (reference sequence). The CDR3 sequence is 15 residues long. CDR3 loop: CASSALGASSEKLFF. The CDR3 nucleotides read TGTGCCAGCAGTGCCCTAGGGGCCTCTAGTGAAAAACTGTTTTTT.

The V call is TRBV11-2, the J call TRBJ2-3, with 13 bases aligning to TRBD2. The CDR3 totals 16 residues. Trimming cost V 3 bases and J 2 bases; bases outside gene matches: 2. Per germline, CDR1 SGHAT and CDR2 FQNNGV. The CDR3 loop is CASSFGLAGATDTQYF. CDR3 sequence (DNA): TGTGCCAGCAGCTTCGGACTAGCGGGAGCCACAGATACGCAGTATTTT. Looking up the rest from reference TRBV11-2 and TRBJ2-3 gives the full variable domain: EAGVAQSPRYKIIEKRQSVAFWCNPISGHATLYWYQQILGQGPKLLIQFQNNGVVDDSQLPKDRFSAERLKGVDSTLKIQPAKLEDSAVYLCASSFGLAGATDTQYFGPGTRLTVL.

CDR3 region: CASSNGQGNIQYF. The CDR3, as DNA: TGTGCCAGCAGCAACGGACAGGGAAACATTCAGTACTTC. The rearrangement joins TRBV11-2 to TRBJ2-4; 8 bases fit TRBD1. V shed 5 bases and J 6 bases; nucleotides not matched to a gene: 3. CDR3 length equals 13 residues. Per germline, CDR1 SGHAT and CDR2 FQNNGV.

This clonotype has just a few counts. This chain connects TRBV12-3 or TRBV12-4 to TRBJ2-1, with D unclear. The germline V and J ends were trimmed by 2 bases and 8 bases, with 7 bases remaining between them. CDR3 size: 12 residues. The CDR3 loop reads CASSLNVYEQFF. CDR3 nucleotide sequence: TGTGCCAGCAGTTTAAATGTCTATGAGCAGTTCTTC.

This clonotype was observed at least ten times. The chain recombines TRBV28 with TRBJ2-2; D is undetermined. This CDR3 is built from 15 residues. Germline assignment: CDR1 MDHEN and CDR2 SYDVKM. V dropped 7 bases and J dropped 0 bases, with 12 bases sitting between them. CDR3: CASTDGFSNTGELFF. CDR3 bases: TGTGCCAGCACCGACGGGTTTTCGAACACCGGGGAGCTGTTTTTT.

This clonotype was picked up one time. Possible read error: a much larger clone is one base away. The chain carries TRBV30 and TRBJ2-7; 10 bases map to TRBD2. This CDR3 has 12 residues. After removal of 0 bases from V and 7 bases from J, the junction contained 0 bases not matched to a gene. Germline values: CDR1 GTSNPN, CDR2 SVGIG (reference sequence). CDR3 sequence: CAWSVLAGEQYF. CDR3 DNA: TGTGCCTGGAGTGTACTAGCGGGAGAGCAGTACTTC.

This clonotype has a count of ten or more. The V call is TRBV7-2, the J call TRBJ2-7, with 7 positions matching TRBD2. The germline gives CDR1 SGHTA, CDR2 FQGNSA. The length of the CDR3 is 14 residues. With 5 bases clipped from V and 5 bases from J, the junction kept 9 bases outside the gene matches. As DNA, the CDR3 is TGTGCCAGCAGCAGAGGACTAGGTCCCCACGAGCAGTACTTC. Translated, it gives CASSRGLGPHEQYF. Full variable domain (missing parts from reference TRBV7-2 and TRBJ2-7): GAGVSQSPSNKVTEKGKDVELRCDPISGHTALYWYRQSLGQGLEFLIYFQGNSAPDKSGLPSDRFSAERTGGSVSTLTIQRTQQEDSAVYLCASSRGLGPHEQYFGPGTRLTVT.

In its sample, this clonotype was seen many times. The chain is built from TRBV11-2 and TRBJ2-7; 10 nucleotides align to TRBD2. Germline V gene data show CDR1 as SGHAT and CDR2 as FQNNGV. This CDR3 contains 14 residues. V trimming: 5 bases; J trimming: 7 bases; junction bases outside the gene matches: 8. DNA for the CDR3: TGTGCCAGCAGCCGGGCTAGCGGGAGTGGAGAGCAGTACTTC. Translating it yields CASSRASGSGEQYF.

The rearrangement uses TRBV9 and TRBJ2-1; weak D call: TRBD2 (6 bases). V was clipped by 0 bases and J by 5 bases, with 15 bases between them. CDR3 length equals 16 residues. CDR1 is SGDLS and CDR2 is YYNGEE in the germline V gene. CDR3 DNA sequence: TGTGCCAGCAGCGTAGGCGGGGCTGAATCGGACAATGAGCAGTTCTTC. Its translation is CASSVGGAESDNEQFF.

The rearrangement joins TRBV27 to TRBJ2-7; 10 bases align to TRBD1. Per the germline V gene, CDR1 is MNHEY and CDR2 is SMNVEV (reference sequence). The CDR3 runs to 13 residues. With V trimmed by 9 bases and J by 6 bases, 8 bases remained unmatched. The CDR3 DNA reads TGTGCCAGTCGGAGGACAGGGGGTTTCGAGCAGTACTTC. The encoded protein is CASRRTGGFEQYF.

This clonotype occurred a few times. The chain couples TRBV20-1 to TRBJ2-7; a possible D gene is TRBD1 (6 bases). Germline V gene sequence: CDR1 DFQATT, CDR2 SNEGSKA (reference sequence). CDR3 length: 13 residues. Trimming took off 5 bases at V and 2 bases at J, with 13 bases between the two ends. The CDR3 is CSALGQRAYEQYF. The DNA for the CDR3 is TGCAGTGCTCTCGGACAGCGAGCCTACGAGCAGTACTTC.

This clonotype was counted at least ten times. The chain is built from TRBV18 and TRBJ1-1; 7 positions match TRBD1. This CDR3 has 14 amino acids. Germline V gene sequence: CDR1 KGHSH, CDR2 LQKENI. The junction had 10 bases not matched to a gene; V was cut back by 6 bases and J by 6 bases. DNA for the CDR3: TGTGCCAGCTCCCCAGGGGGAGTAGGGCCTGAAGCTTTCTTT. Its translation is CASSPGGVGPEAFF.

Concerning this clonotype itself: A much larger clone sits a single nucleotide away, making a read error possible. V usage is TRBV7-2 and J usage is TRBJ2-1, with D tentatively TRBD2 (6 bases). Germline-derived CDR1 and CDR2 are SGHTA and FQGNSA. The CDR3 runs 13 residues. V was pared by 5 bases and J by 12 bases, with 17 bases between. This CDR3 is CASSHGGRGGQFF. The DNA for the CDR3 is TGTGCCAGCAGCCACGGAGGGCGGGGAGGGCAGTTCTTC.